The sequence of this T cell receptor beta chain was determined in a study of cytomegalovirus exposure and HLA in healthy donors. Study-level findings and limits: There were around 160 TCR beta chains listed as cytomegalovirus-associated. According to a subsequent analysis, TCR clusters from the first cohort were inclined to appear together in the roughly 130 validation repertoires.

Trimming left V 4 bases short and J 1 base short, with 8 bases between. The CDR3 consists of 14 residues. Germline V lookup: CDR1 SGHDT, CDR2 YYEEEE. Here immunoSEQ multiplex PCR was the method, and the copy in TCRdb shows in-frame clones only, minus some. Of 100,000 to 150,000 clones in the sample, around nine tenths were seen once. A note on this clone: Its cognate antigen is unknown.

This sequence originates from a woman under 30 in good health and CMV-seronegative. Sequencing used PBMCs. The V gene is TRBV5-6, the J gene TRBJ2-2; unclear D gene. This chain's CDR3 is CASSARQNTGELFF. CDR3 sequence (DNA): TGTGCCAGCAGCGCCAGACAGAACACCGGGGAGCTGTTTTTT. The full variable domain, with the rest looked up from reference TRBV5-6 and TRBJ2-2, is DAGVTQSPTHLIKTRGQQVTLRCSPKSGHDTVSWYQQALGQGPQFIFQYYEEEERQRGNFPDRFSGHQFPNYSSELNVNALLLGDSALYLCASSARQNTGELFFGEGSRLTVL.